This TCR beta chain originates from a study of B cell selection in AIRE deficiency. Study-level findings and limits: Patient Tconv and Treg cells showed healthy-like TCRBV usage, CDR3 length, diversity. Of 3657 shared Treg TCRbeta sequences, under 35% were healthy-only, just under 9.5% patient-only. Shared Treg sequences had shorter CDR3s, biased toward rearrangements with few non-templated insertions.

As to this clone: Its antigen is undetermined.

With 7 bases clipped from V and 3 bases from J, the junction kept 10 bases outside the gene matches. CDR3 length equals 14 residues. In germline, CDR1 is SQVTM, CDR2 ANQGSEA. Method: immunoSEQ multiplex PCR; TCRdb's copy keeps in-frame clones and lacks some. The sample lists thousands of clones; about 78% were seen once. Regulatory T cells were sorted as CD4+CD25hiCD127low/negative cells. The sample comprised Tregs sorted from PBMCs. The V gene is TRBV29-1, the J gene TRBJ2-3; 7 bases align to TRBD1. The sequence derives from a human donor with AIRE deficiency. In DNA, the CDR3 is TGCAGCGGGAATAGACAGGGAAGTACAGATACGCAGTATTTT. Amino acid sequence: CSGNRQGSTDTQYF.